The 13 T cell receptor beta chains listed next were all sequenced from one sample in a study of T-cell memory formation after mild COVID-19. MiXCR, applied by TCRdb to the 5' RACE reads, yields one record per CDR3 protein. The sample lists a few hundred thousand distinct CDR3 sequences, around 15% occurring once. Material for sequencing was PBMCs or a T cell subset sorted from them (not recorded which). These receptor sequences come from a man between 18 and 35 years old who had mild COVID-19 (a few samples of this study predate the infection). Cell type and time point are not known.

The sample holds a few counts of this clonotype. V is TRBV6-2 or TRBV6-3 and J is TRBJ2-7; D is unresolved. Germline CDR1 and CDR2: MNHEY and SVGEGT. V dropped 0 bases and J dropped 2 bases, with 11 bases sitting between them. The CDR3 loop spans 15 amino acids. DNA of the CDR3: TGTGCCAGCAGTTACTCGACCGTCTCCGCCTACGAGCAGTACGTC. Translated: CASSYSTVSAYEQYV.

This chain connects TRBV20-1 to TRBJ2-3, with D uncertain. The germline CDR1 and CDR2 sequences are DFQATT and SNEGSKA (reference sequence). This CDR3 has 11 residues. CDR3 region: CSLADQDTQYF. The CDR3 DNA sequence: TGCAGCTTGGCTGATCAAGATACGCAGTATTTT.

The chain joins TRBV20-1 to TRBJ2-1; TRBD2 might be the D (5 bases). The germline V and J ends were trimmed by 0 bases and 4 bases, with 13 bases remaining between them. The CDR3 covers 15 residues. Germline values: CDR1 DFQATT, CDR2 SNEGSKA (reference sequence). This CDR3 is CSARDLNGGYNEQFF. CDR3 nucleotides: TGCAGTGCTAGAGATCTGAACGGAGGATACAATGAGCAGTTCTTC.

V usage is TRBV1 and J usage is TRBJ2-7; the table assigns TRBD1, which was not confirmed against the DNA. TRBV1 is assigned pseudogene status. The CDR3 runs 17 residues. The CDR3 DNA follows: TGCACCAGCAGCCAAGGAGGTAATAGCGCCTGCTCCTACGAGCAGTACGTC. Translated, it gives CTSSQGGNSACSYEQYV.

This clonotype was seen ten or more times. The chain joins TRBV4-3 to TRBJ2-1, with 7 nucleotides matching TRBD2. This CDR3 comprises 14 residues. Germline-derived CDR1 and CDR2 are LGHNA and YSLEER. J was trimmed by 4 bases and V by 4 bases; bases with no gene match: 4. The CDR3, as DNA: TGCGCCAGCAGCCTTACCGGGGGGTACAATGAGCAGTTCTTC. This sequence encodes CASSLTGGYNEQFF.

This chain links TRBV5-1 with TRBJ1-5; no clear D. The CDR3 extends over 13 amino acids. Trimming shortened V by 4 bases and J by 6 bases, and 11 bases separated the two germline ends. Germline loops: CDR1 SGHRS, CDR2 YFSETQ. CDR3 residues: CASSPFGPQPQHF. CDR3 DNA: TGCGCCAGCAGCCCCTTCGGTCCTCAGCCCCAGCATTTT.

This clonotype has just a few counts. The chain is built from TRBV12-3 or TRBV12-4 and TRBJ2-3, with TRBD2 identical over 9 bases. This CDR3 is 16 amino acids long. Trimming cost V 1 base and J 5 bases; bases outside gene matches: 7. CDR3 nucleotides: TGTGCCAGCAGTTTAGTTGCGGGGGGGCCTGGAGATACGCAGTATTTT. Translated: CASSLVAGGPGDTQYF.

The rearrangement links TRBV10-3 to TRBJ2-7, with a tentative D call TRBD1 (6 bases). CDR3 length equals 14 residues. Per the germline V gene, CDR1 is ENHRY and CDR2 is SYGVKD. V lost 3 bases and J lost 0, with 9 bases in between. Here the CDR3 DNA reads TGTGCCATCAGTGACCGGGACAACTCCTACGAGCAGTACTTC. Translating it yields CAISDRDNSYEQYF.

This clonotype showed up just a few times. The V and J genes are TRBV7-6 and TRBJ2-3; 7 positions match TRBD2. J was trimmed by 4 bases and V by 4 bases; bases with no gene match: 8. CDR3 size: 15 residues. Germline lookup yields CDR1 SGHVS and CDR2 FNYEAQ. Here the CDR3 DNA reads TGTGCCAGCAGCTCGAGACTAGCATGGGCAGATACGCAGTATTTT. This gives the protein CASSSRLAWADTQYF. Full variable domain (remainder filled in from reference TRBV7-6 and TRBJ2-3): GAGVSQSPRYKVTKRGQDVALRCDPISGHVSLYWYRQALGQGPEFLTYFNYEAQQDKSGLPNDRFSAERPEGSISTLTIQRTEQRDSAMYRCASSSRLAWADTQYFGPGTRLTVL.

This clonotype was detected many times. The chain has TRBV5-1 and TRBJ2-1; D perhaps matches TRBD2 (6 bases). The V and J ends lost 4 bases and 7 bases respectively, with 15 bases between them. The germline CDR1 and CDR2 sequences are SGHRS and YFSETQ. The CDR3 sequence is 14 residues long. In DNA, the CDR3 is TGCGCCAGCAGCCCCTGGCGGGGACGAAATGAGCAGTTCTTC. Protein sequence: CASSPWRGRNEQFF.

The CDR3 loop is CASSRGVFHEQYF. The CDR3 nucleotides read TGTGCCAGCAGCCGGGGGGTTTTCCACGAGCAGTACTTC. The gene calls are TRBV3-1 and TRBJ2-7; a weak D match, TRBD2 (6 bases). The CDR3 covers 13 residues. Trimming shortened V by 4 bases and J by 5 bases, and 12 bases separated the two germline ends. Germline V gene sequence: CDR1 LGHDT, CDR2 YNNKEL (reference sequence).

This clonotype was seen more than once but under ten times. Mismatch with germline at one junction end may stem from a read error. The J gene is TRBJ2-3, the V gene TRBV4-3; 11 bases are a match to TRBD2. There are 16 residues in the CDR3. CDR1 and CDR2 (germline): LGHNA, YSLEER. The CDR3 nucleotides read TGCGCCAGCAGCCCGCTAACTAGCGGGAGCAAAGATACGCAGTATTTT. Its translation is CASSPLTSGSKDTQYF.

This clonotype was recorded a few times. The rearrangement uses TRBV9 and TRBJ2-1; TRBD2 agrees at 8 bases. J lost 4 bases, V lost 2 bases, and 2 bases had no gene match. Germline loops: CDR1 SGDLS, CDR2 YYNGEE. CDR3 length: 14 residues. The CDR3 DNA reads TGTGCCAGCAGCGTGGCTAGCGGGTACAATGAGCAGTTCTTC. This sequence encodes CASSVASGYNEQFF.